This T cell receptor (beta chain) was sequenced for a study of PD-L1 blockade in urothelial cancer. Looking at the study overall: Study patients had been treated with 0 to 3 previous chemotherapy regimens. A median of roughly 130,000 T cells was found in the blood samples. Samples of blood were analyzed 3 weeks (second dose) and 6 weeks after treatment start.

The CDR3 has 15 residues. From germline, CDR1 is MNHNS and CDR2 SASEGT. Germline trimming cut 2 bases from V and 0 bases from J; bases unmatched to any gene: 4. Patients had locally advanced or metastatic urothelial carcinoma. Here immunoSEQ multiplex PCR was the method, and the copy in TCRdb shows in-frame clones only, minus some. The table has roughly 56,000 clones, around 79% seen once. In its sample, this clone was seen once. Sequencing used PBMCs, obtained around atezolizumab (anti-PD-L1) treatment. The sequence came from a man between 70 and 80 years old with urothelial cancer. V gene TRBV6-1 combines with J gene TRBJ2-7; 7 bases are shared with TRBD2. This CDR3 reads CASSELSGISYEQYF. CDR3 nucleotides: TGTGCCAGCAGTGAACTGAGCGGGATCTCCTACGAGCAGTACTTC.